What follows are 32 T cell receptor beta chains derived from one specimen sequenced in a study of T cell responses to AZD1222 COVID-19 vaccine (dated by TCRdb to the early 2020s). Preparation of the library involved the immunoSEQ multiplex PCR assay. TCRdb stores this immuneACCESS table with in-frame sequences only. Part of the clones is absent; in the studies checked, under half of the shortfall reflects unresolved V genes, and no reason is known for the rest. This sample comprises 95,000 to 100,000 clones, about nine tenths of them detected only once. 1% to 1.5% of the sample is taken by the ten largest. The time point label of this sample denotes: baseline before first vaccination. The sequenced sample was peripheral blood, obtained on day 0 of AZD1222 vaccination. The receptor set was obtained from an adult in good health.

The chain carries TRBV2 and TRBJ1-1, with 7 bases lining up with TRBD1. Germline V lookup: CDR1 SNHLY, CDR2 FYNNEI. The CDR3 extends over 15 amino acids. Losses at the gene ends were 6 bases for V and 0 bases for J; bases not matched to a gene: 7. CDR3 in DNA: TGTGCCAGCAGCCGGGACAGCCAGTTGAACACTGAAGCTTTCTTT. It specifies CASSRDSQLNTEAFF.

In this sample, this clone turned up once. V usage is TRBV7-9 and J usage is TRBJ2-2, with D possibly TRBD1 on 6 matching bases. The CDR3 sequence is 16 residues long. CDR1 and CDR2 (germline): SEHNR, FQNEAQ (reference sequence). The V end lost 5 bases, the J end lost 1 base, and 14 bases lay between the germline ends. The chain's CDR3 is CASSPKTGQNTGELFF. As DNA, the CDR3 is TGTGCCAGCAGCCCAAAAACGGGACAGAACACCGGGGAGCTGTTTTTT.

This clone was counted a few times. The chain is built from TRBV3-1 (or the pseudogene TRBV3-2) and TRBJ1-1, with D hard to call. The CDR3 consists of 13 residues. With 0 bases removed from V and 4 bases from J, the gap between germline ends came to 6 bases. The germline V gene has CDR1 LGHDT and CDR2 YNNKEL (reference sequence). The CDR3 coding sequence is TGTGCCAGCAGCCAAGACGGGCTCACTGAAGCTTTCTTT. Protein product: CASSQDGLTEAFF.

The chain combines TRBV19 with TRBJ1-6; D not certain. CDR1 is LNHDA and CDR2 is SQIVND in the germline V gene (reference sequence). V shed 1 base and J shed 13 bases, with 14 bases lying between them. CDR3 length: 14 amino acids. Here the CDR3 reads CASSIGGTALPLHF. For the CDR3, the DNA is TGTGCCAGTAGTATAGGCGGTACGGCCCTGCCCCTCCACTTT.

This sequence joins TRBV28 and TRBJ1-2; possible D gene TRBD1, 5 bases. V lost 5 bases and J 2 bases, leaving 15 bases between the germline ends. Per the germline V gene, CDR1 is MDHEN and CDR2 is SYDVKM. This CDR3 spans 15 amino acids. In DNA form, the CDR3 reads TGTGCCAGCAGTCCGACGGGACCTCTGAACTATGGCTACACCTTC. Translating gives CASSPTGPLNYGYTF.

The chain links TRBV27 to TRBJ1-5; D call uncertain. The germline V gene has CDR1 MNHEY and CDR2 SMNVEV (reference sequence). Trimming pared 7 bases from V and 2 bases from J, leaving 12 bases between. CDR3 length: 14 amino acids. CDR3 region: CASTPDYGNQPQHF. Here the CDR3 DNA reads TGTGCCAGCACCCCCGACTACGGCAATCAGCCCCAGCATTTT.

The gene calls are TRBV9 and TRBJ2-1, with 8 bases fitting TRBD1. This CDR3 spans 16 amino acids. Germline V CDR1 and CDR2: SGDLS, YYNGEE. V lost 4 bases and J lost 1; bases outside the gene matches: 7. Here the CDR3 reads CASSSLDRGSYNEQFF. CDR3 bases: TGTGCCAGCAGCTCTCTAGACAGGGGTTCCTACAATGAGCAGTTCTTC.

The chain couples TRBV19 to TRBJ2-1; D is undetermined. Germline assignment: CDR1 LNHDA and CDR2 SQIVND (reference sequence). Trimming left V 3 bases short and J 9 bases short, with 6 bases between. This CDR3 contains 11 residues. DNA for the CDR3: TGTGCCAGTAGTATTAAGGGTGAGCAGTTCTTC. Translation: CASSIKGEQFF.

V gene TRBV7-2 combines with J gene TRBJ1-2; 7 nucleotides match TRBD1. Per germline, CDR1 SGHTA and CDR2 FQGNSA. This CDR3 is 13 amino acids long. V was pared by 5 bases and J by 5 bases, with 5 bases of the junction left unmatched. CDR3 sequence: CASSADRRYGYTF. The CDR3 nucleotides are TGTGCCAGCAGCGCGGACAGGAGATATGGCTACACCTTC.

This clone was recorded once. CDR3 in amino acids: CASSFSTAGDSSGANVLTF. The CDR3 DNA reads TGTGCCAGCAGCTTTAGTACGGCAGGGGATAGTTCTGGGGCCAACGTCCTGACTTTC. V usage is TRBV7-9 and J usage is TRBJ2-6; TRBD1 might be the D (6 bases). Trimming left V 3 bases short and J 1 base short, with 19 bases between. CDR1 and CDR2 (germline): SEHNR, FQNEAQ (reference sequence). CDR3 length: 19 amino acids.

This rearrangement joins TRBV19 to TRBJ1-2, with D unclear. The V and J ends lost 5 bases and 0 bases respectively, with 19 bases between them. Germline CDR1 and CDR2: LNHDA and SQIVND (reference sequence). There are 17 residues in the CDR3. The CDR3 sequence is CASSGSVWGRANYGYTF. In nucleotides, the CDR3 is TGTGCCAGTAGTGGTTCCGTCTGGGGTAGGGCTAACTATGGCTACACCTTC.

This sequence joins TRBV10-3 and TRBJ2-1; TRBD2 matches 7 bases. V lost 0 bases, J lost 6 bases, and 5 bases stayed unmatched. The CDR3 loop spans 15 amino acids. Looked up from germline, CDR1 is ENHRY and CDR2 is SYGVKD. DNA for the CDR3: TGTGCCATCAGTGAGTCGGTAGCTAGCGGCAATGAGCAGTTCTTC. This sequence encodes CAISESVASGNEQFF.

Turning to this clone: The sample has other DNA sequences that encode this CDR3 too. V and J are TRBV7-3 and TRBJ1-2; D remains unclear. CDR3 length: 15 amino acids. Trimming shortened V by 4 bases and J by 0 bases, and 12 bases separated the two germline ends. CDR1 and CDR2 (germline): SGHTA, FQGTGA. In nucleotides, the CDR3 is TGTGCCAGCAGCTCGACGGGCAGCTCTAACTATGGCTACACCTTC. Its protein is CASSSTGSSNYGYTF.

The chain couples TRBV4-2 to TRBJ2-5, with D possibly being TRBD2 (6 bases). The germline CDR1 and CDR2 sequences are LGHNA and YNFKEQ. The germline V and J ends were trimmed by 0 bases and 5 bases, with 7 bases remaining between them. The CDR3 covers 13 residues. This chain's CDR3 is CASSQDREETQYF. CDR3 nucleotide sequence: TGTGCCAGCAGCCAAGATCGGGAGGAGACCCAGTACTTC.

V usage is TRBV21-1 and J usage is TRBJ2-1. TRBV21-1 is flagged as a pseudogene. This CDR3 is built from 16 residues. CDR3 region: CASSKRGRNLYNEQFF. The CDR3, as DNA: TGTGCCAGCAGCAAAAGGGGACGGAATCTCTACAATGAGCAGTTCTTC.

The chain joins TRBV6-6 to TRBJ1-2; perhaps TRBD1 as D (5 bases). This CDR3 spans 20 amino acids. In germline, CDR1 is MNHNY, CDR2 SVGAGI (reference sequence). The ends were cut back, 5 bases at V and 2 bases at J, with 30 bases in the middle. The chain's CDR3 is CASSRLAGLSGWRGNYGYTF. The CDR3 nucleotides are TGTGCCAGCAGTCGGCTCGCGGGTCTCTCCGGGTGGAGGGGCAACTATGGCTACACCTTC.

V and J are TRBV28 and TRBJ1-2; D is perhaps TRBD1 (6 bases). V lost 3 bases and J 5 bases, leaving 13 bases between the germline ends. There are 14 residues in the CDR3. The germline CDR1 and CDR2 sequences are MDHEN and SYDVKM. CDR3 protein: CASSLGNRVYGYTF. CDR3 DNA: TGTGCCAGCAGTTTGGGGAACAGGGTTTATGGCTACACCTTC.

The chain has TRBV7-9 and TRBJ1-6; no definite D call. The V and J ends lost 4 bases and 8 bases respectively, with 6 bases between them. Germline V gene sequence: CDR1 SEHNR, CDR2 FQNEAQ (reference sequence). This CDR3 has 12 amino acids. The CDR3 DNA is TGTGCCAGCAGCTCGCAGGATTCACCCCTCCACTTT. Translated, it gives CASSSQDSPLHF.

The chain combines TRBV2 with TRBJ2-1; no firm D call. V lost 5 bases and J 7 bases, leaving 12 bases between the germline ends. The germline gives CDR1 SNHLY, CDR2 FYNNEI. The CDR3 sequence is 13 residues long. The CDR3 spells CASSSTRRNEQFF. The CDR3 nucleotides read TGTGCCAGCAGTTCCACTCGTCGAAATGAGCAGTTCTTC.

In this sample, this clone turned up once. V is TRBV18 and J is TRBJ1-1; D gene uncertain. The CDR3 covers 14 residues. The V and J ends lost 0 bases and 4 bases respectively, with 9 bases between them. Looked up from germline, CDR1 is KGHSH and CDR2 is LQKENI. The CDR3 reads CASSPPSRPTEAFF. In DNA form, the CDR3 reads TGTGCCAGCTCACCACCGAGCAGGCCCACTGAAGCTTTCTTT.

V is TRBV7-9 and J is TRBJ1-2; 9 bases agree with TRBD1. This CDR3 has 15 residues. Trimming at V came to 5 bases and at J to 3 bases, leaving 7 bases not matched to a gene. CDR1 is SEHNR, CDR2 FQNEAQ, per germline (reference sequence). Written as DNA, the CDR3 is TGTGCCAGCAGCCCCGAGGGGGACAGGGACTATGGCTACACCTTC. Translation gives CASSPEGDRDYGYTF.

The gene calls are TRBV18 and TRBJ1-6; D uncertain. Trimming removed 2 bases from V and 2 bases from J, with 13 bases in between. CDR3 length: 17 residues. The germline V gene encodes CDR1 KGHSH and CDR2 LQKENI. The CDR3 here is CASSPAGGTPYNSPLHF. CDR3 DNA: TGTGCCAGCTCACCAGCGGGTGGAACGCCCTATAATTCACCCCTCCACTTT.

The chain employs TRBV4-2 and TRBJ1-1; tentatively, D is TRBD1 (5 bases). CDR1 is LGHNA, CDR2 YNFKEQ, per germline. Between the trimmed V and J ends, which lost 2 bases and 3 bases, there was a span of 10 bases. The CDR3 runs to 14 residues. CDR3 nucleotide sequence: TGTGCCAGCAGCCAACAGACAGAGGACACTGAAGCTTTCTTT. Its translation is CASSQQTEDTEAFF.

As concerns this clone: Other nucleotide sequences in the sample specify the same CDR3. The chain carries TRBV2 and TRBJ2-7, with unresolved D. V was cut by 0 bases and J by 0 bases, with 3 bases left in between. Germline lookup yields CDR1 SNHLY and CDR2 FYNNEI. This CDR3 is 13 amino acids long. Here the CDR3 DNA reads TGTGCCAGCAGTGAAGCCTACTCCTACGAGCAGTACTTC. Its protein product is CASSEAYSYEQYF.

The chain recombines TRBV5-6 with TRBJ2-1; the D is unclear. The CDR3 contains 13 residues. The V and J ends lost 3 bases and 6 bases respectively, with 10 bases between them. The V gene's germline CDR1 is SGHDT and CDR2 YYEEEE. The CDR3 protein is CASSSVPFNEQFF. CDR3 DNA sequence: TGTGCCAGCAGCTCGGTACCGTTCAATGAGCAGTTCTTC. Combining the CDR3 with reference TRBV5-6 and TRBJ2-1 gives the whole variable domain DAGVTQSPTHLIKTRGQQVTLRCSPKSGHDTVSWYQQALGQGPQFIFQYYEEEERQRGNFPDRFSGHQFPNYSSELNVNALLLGDSALYLCASSSVPFNEQFFGPGTRLTVL.

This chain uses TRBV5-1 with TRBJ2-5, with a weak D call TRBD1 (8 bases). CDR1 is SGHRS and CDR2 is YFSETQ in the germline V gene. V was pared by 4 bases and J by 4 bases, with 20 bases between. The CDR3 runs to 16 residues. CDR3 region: CASSRTGGESGETQYF. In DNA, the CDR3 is TGCGCCAGCAGCCGAACAGGGGGGGAGTCGGGAGAGACCCAGTACTTC.

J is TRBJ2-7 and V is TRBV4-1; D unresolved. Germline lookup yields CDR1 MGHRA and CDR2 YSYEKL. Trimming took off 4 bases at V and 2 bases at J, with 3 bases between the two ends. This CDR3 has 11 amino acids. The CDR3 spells CASSLTYEQYF. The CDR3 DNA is TGCGCCAGCAGCCTGACCTACGAGCAGTACTTC.

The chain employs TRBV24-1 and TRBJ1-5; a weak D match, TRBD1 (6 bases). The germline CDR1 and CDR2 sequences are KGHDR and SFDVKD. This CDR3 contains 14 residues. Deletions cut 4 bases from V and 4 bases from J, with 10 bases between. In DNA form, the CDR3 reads TGTGCCACCAGTGAAGCAGGGGTGAATCAGCCCCAGCATTTT. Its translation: CATSEAGVNQPQHF.

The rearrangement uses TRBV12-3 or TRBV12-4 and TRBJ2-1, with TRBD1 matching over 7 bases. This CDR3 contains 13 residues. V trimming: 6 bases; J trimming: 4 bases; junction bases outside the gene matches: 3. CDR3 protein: CASSGTAYNEQFF. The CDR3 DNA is TGTGCCAGCAGCGGGACAGCATACAATGAGCAGTTCTTC.

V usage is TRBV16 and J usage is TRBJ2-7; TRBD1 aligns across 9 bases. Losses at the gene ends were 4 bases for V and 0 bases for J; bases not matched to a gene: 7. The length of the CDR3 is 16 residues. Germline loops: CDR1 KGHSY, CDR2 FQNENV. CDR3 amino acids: CASSPSGTGYSYEQYF. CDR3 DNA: TGTGCCAGCAGCCCCTCGGGGACAGGGTACTCCTACGAGCAGTACTTC.

The CDR3 sequence: CASSFRATGELFF. In DNA form, the CDR3 reads TGTGCCAGCAGTTTTAGGGCAACCGGGGAGCTGTTTTTT. V and J are TRBV28 and TRBJ2-2; unclear D gene. Deletions cut 3 bases from V and 5 bases from J, with 7 bases between. This CDR3 region has 13 residues. Germline assignment: CDR1 MDHEN and CDR2 SYDVKM.

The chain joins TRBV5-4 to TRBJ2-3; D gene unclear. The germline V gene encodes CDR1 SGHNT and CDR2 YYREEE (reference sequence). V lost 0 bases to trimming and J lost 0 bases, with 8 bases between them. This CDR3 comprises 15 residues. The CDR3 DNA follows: TGTGCCAGCAGCTTGGGGGGTCTCAGCACAGATACGCAGTATTTT. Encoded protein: CASSLGGLSTDTQYF.